What follows are 12 T cell receptor beta chains derived from one specimen sequenced in a study of CXCR3-negative and CXCR3-positive naive CD8 T cells. 5' RACE with UMI labels generated the TRB cDNA libraries. TCRdb re-analyzed the 5' RACE reads; it lists each CDR3 protein once, without DNA. The sample has about 24,000 distinct CDR3 sequences, and its top ten clones hold less than 5%. Sequencing used naive CXCR3- CD8+ T cells from blood. This sample's subset: CD45RO-CCR7+CD27+CD95- naive CD8+ T cells lacking CXCR3 (TNR3-). Receptor source: a human donor in good health. Some clones in this sample may be carry-over from other donors' samples.

The rearrangement uses TRBV29-1 and TRBJ1-2; TCRdb outputs TRBD1, but without DNA this stays unchecked. The CDR3 is made up of 13 amino acids. CDR1 and CDR2 from the germline V gene are SQVTM and ANQGSEA. The CDR3 region is CSDLTTGSYGYTF.

V is TRBV4-3 and J is TRBJ2-7; the D call from TCRdb, TRBD1, cannot be confirmed without DNA. The CDR3 is 13 amino acids. Germline V lookup: CDR1 LGHNA, CDR2 YSLEER. The CDR3 reads CASSQLQGDEQYF.

V and J are TRBV6-5 and TRBJ2-1; no DNA is available, so the TRBD1 call from TCRdb remains unchecked. This CDR3 is 13 amino acids long. CDR1 and CDR2 (germline): MNHEY, SVGAGI. CDR3 sequence reads: CASSYGRGSEQFF.

The chain is built from TRBV4-2 and TRBJ1-3. There are 14 residues in the CDR3. Per the germline V gene, CDR1 is LGHNA and CDR2 is YNFKEQ. This chain's CDR3 is CASSQIDSGNTIYF.

V and J are TRBV4-3 and TRBJ1-2; lacking DNA, the TRBD1 call made by TCRdb goes unchecked. Germline V gene lookup returns CDR1 LGHNA and CDR2 YSLEER. The CDR3 contains 15 residues. The CDR3 sequence is CASSHGTGANYGYTF.

This chain links TRBV20-1 with TRBJ1-5; checking the TCRdb D call of TRBD1 is not possible without DNA. In germline, CDR1 is DFQATT, CDR2 SNEGSKA (reference sequence). The CDR3 is made up of 15 amino acids. Here the CDR3 reads CSARGTGDSNQPQHF.

This rearrangement joins TRBV20-1 to TRBJ2-7; TCRdb outputs TRBD2, but without DNA this stays unchecked. The CDR3 sequence is 14 residues long. From germline, CDR1 is DFQATT and CDR2 SNEGSKA (reference sequence). CDR3 in amino acids: CSAAGTSDAYEQYF.

The rearrangement joins TRBV9 to TRBJ1-3; there is no DNA to check the TCRdb D call of TRBD1. Germline V lookup: CDR1 SGDLS, CDR2 YYNGEE. CDR3 size: 12 residues. The CDR3 spells CASSVDEGTIYF.

The chain carries TRBV19 and TRBJ2-3; the D call of TRBD2 rests on TCRdb alone, since no DNA is present to check it. CDR3 size: 15 residues. Germline CDR1 reads LNHDA; CDR2 reads SQIVND (reference sequence). CDR3 loop: CASSVAGGGTDTQYF.

The genes are TRBV6-1 and TRBJ2-6; TCRdb designates TRBD2, a call that cannot be tested without DNA. Per germline, CDR1 MNHNS and CDR2 SASEGT. CDR3 length: 18 amino acids. The CDR3 loop reads CASSTLAGGASGANVLTF.

The chain couples TRBV3-1 to TRBJ2-7. Looked up from germline, CDR1 is LGHDT and CDR2 is YNNKEL (reference sequence). CDR3 length: 13 amino acids. This chain's CDR3 is CASSQAGLYEQYF.

This chain joins TRBV29-1 and TRBJ2-1; the TCRdb D gene call, TRBD2, has no DNA to confirm it. From germline, CDR1 is SQVTM and CDR2 ANQGSEA. The CDR3 sequence is 15 residues long. CDR3 amino acids: CSVVRGLSSYNEQFF.